These 31 T cell receptor beta chains came from one sample sequenced in a study of T cells in Graves' hyperthyroidism and ophthalmopathy. Researchers amplified the TCR beta CDR3 regions from RNA transcripts. With the HTBI primer set, the TCR CDR3 went through a first round of RT-PCR. One entry per CDR3 protein, called by TCRdb with MiXCR from the multiplex PCR reads. The sample carries some 420,000 distinct CDR3 sequences, roughly 13% recorded once. Sample: blood. These receptors were collected from a young woman with Graves' hyperthyroidism.

The chain joins TRBV14 to TRBJ2-6, with D maybe TRBD2 (5 bases). Trimming removed 6 bases at V and 3 bases at J, with 12 bases between. Germline CDR1 reads SGHDN; CDR2 reads FVKESK. This CDR3 region has 15 residues. The CDR3 sequence: CASSPTADGANVLTF. In DNA form, the CDR3 reads TGTGCCAGCAGTCCTACAGCGGATGGGGCCAACGTCCTGACTTTC. Complete variable domain (other parts from reference TRBV14 and TRBJ2-6): EAGVTQFPSHSVIEKGQTVTLRCDPISGHDNLYWYRRVMGKEIKFLLHFVKESKQDESGMPNNRFLAERTGGTYSTLKVQPAELEDSGVYFCASSPTADGANVLTFGAGSRLTVL.

This clonotype was recorded at least ten times. The chain couples TRBV28 to TRBJ2-1, with 12 bases that match TRBD1. The CDR3 is 16 residues long. The V and J ends lost 10 bases and 4 bases, in that order; junction bases with no gene match: 11. The germline V gene encodes CDR1 MDHEN and CDR2 SYDVKM. CDR3: CATQTGGQGAYNEQFF. For the CDR3, the DNA is TGTGCCACCCAAACCGGGGGACAGGGGGCTTACAATGAGCAGTTCTTC.

In its sample, this clonotype was seen a few times. This rearrangement joins TRBV15 to TRBJ2-3; 14 bases align to TRBD2. V shed 0 bases and J 2 bases; nucleotides not matched to a gene: 4. The germline CDR1 and CDR2 sequences are LNHNV and YYDKDF (reference sequence). The CDR3 length is 18 residues. The CDR3 region has the DNA TGTGCCACCAGCAGAGACCGGACTAGCGGGAGGACCACAGATACGCAGTATTTT. It is translated as CATSRDRTSGRTTDTQYF.

A note on this clonotype: This could be a read error, since a much larger clone is one nucleotide away. V and J are TRBV3-1 and TRBJ2-1, with TRBD2 matching 7 bases. Germline V CDR1 and CDR2: LGHDT, YNNKEL (reference sequence). J was trimmed by 8 bases and V by 4 bases; bases with no gene match: 20. The CDR3 has 18 residues. As DNA, the CDR3 is TGTGCCAGCAGCCGCACCGGGACTCCGGGGGGATGGGGAGATGAGCAGTTCTTC. Translated, it gives CASSRTGTPGGWGDEQFF.

The V call is TRBV15, the J call TRBJ1-1; no reliable D call. CDR3 length equals 19 residues. Per the germline V gene, CDR1 is LNHNV and CDR2 is YYDKDF (reference sequence). Deletions cut 0 bases from V and 4 bases from J, with 24 bases between. This CDR3 is CATSRDTLVLFDKATEAFF. The CDR3 DNA follows: TGTGCCACCAGCAGAGACACCCTTGTTTTATTTGACAAAGCCACTGAAGCTTTCTTT.

This clonotype has only a few counts. The V call is TRBV20-1, the J call TRBJ1-1, with D unresolved. The CDR3 runs 12 residues. The germline V gene encodes CDR1 DFQATT and CDR2 SNEGSKA (reference sequence). V lost 7 bases and J lost 1, with 10 bases in between. The CDR3 coding sequence is TGCAGTGTAATCCCCAAGAACACTGAAGCTTTCTTT. Protein sequence: CSVIPKNTEAFF.

A few counts support this clonotype. This chain links TRBV6-1 with TRBJ1-1; unclear D gene. V was pared by 2 bases and J by 5 bases, with 9 bases between. Germline assignment: CDR1 MNHNS and CDR2 SASEGT. The CDR3 consists of 13 residues. The CDR3 DNA follows: TGTGCCAGCAGTGAATGGGTGGGAACTGAAGCTTTCTTT. Protein: CASSEWVGTEAFF.

In this sample, this clonotype turned up many times. This rearrangement joins TRBV12-3 or TRBV12-4 to TRBJ1-6, with 9 bases aligning to TRBD1. This CDR3 contains 17 residues. V was clipped by 8 bases and J by 10 bases; unmatched bases: 18. The CDR3 DNA sequence: TGTGCCAGCCAACCCCTCATAGCCGGGACAGGGAACTCACCCCTCCACTTT. It codes for CASQPLIAGTGNSPLHF.

In its sample, this clonotype was seen many times. CDR3 sequence: CSARPDPGVNTQYF. Written as DNA, the CDR3 is TGCAGTGCTAGACCGGACCCGGGGGTAAATACGCAGTATTTT. This chain links TRBV20-1 with TRBJ2-3; possibly TRBD2 for D (6 bases). Germline-derived CDR1 and CDR2 are DFQATT and SNEGSKA (reference sequence). This CDR3 is built from 14 residues. Deletions cut 2 bases from V and 7 bases from J, with 16 bases between.

At least ten counts were recorded for this clonotype. The chain uses TRBV3-1 and TRBJ2-1, with unresolved D. The germline V gene encodes CDR1 LGHDT and CDR2 YNNKEL (reference sequence). The CDR3 has 12 residues. V lost 1 base to trimming and J lost 4 bases, with 2 bases between them. In DNA, the CDR3 is TGTGCCAGCAGCCAAGCATACAATGAGCAGTTCTTC. This sequence encodes CASSQAYNEQFF.

This clonotype came up many times. The rearrangement links TRBV2 to TRBJ2-1, with TRBD2 identical over 10 bases. CDR3 length equals 19 residues. Looked up from germline, CDR1 is SNHLY and CDR2 is FYNNEI. The junction had 17 bases not matched to a gene; V was cut back by 3 bases and J by 6 bases. The CDR3 bases are TGTGCCAGCAGTGAGGCAAGGTTACGCACTAGCGGGATGGCCAATGAGCAGTTCTTC. Residues: CASSEARLRTSGMANEQFF.

The sample holds many counts of this clonotype. The chain combines TRBV6-1 with TRBJ1-2; 11 bases line up with TRBD1. V was pared by 3 bases and J by 4 bases, with 7 bases of the junction left unmatched. The CDR3 has 16 residues. Germline V CDR1 and CDR2: MNHNS, SASEGT. The CDR3 protein is CASSETTGTGGYGYTF. The CDR3, as DNA: TGTGCCAGCAGTGAGACTACCGGGACAGGGGGCTATGGCTACACCTTC.

The sample holds many counts of this clonotype. This chain uses TRBV29-1 with TRBJ2-7, with 7 nucleotides matching TRBD1. CDR3 size: 12 residues. Trimming cost V 4 bases and J 3 bases; bases outside gene matches: 3. CDR1 is SQVTM, CDR2 ANQGSEA, per germline. CDR3 sequence reads: CSVGDSSYEQYF. CDR3 DNA: TGCAGCGTTGGGGACAGTAGCTACGAGCAGTACTTC.

This clonotype appeared a single time. A read error may be the cause here, since a much bigger clone is one base away. The chain carries TRBV7-9 and TRBJ1-5; perhaps TRBD1 as D (5 bases). V was shortened by 4 bases and J by 3 bases, with 13 bases between the two germline ends. This CDR3 contains 15 residues. Germline loops: CDR1 SEHNR, CDR2 FQNEAQ (reference sequence). The CDR3 DNA follows: TGTGCCAGCAGCTCTGGGGCAGGGTTCAATCAGCCCCAGCATTTT. The encoded protein is CASSSGAGFNQPQHF.

This clonotype was detected many times. The chain recombines TRBV2 with TRBJ2-3; no clear D gene. CDR3 length: 14 amino acids. Germline V lookup: CDR1 SNHLY, CDR2 FYNNEI. The V and J ends lost 7 bases and 0 bases respectively, with 11 bases between them. In nucleotides, the CDR3 is TGTGCCAGCAAGGAGCTAGGAAGCACAGATACGCAGTATTTT. Residues: CASKELGSTDTQYF. The full variable domain, in which reference TRBV2 and TRBJ2-3 provide the parts outside the CDR3, is EPEVTQTPSHQVTQMGQEVILRCVPISNHLYFYWYRQILGQKVEFLVSFYNNEISEKSEIFDDQFSVERPDGSNFTLKIRSTKLEDSAMYFCASKELGSTDTQYFGPGTRLTVL.

The chain combines TRBV18 with TRBJ1-2; D gene uncertain. V was pared by 2 bases and J by 8 bases, with 15 bases between. This CDR3 is built from 14 residues. Germline V lookup: CDR1 KGHSH, CDR2 LQKENI. CDR3 region: CASSPGVIDRGYTF. CDR3 sequence (DNA): TGTGCCAGCTCACCAGGTGTGATAGATCGGGGCTACACCTTC.

This clonotype was found many times. The V and J genes are TRBV12-3 or TRBV12-4 and TRBJ2-1, with no clear D. The CDR3 is 13 amino acids. V was cut by 2 bases and J by 10 bases, with 12 bases left in between. In DNA form, the CDR3 reads TGTGCCAGCAGTTTATCCGCGGTTGAAGAGCAGTTCTTC. Its protein is CASSLSAVEEQFF.

This clonotype has ten or more counts. The V gene is TRBV2, the J gene TRBJ2-7, with a tentative D call TRBD2 (6 bases). V was shortened by 7 bases and J by 0 bases, with 16 bases between the two germline ends. CDR3 length equals 15 residues. Germline V gene sequence: CDR1 SNHLY, CDR2 FYNNEI. CDR3 sequence: CASTVTSGSSYEQYF. For the CDR3, the DNA is TGTGCCAGCACTGTGACTAGTGGGAGCTCCTACGAGCAGTACTTC. Combining the CDR3 with reference TRBV2 and TRBJ2-7 gives the whole variable domain EPEVTQTPSHQVTQMGQEVILRCVPISNHLYFYWYRQILGQKVEFLVSFYNNEISEKSEIFDDQFSVERPDGSNFTLKIRSTKLEDSAMYFCASTVTSGSSYEQYFGPGTRLTVT.

This clonotype was found many times. As DNA, the CDR3 is TGTGCCAGCAGTTTACGTGCAGGGGCTAACTATGGCTACACCTTC. It yields the protein CASSLRAGANYGYTF. J is TRBJ1-2 and V is TRBV28; maybe TRBD1 (6 bases). Germline V lookup: CDR1 MDHEN, CDR2 SYDVKM. CDR3 length: 15 residues. The ends were cut back, 2 bases at V and 0 bases at J, with 10 bases in the middle.

In this sample, this clonotype turned up many times. This chain uses TRBV6-2 or TRBV6-3 with TRBJ1-1; D is unclear. Germline CDR1 MNHEY, CDR2 SVGEGT. The CDR3 is made up of 11 amino acids. The V gene lost 2 bases and the J gene lost 6 bases, with 4 bases spanning the gap. In DNA, the CDR3 is TGTGCCAGCAGTTACCGGGCTGAAGCTTTCTTT. Translating gives CASSYRAEAFF.

This clonotype has ten or more counts. The gene calls are TRBV20-1 and TRBJ2-1; 9 bases align to TRBD2. The CDR3 is 12 amino acids. V dropped 3 bases and J dropped 7; count of bases not matched to a gene: 1. The germline V gene has CDR1 DFQATT and CDR2 SNEGSKA (reference sequence). This chain's CDR3 is CSARGLANEQFF. CDR3 coding DNA: TGCAGTGCTAGGGGACTAGCAAATGAGCAGTTCTTC.

At least ten counts were recorded for this clonotype. V and J are TRBV20-1 and TRBJ2-3; D remains unclear. The CDR3 is made up of 11 amino acids. V was shortened by 7 bases and J by 1 base, with 6 bases between the two germline ends. Per germline, CDR1 DFQATT and CDR2 SNEGSKA (reference sequence). The CDR3 nucleotides are TGCAGTGTAGGCGGCACAGATACGCAGTATTTT. Translating it yields CSVGGTDTQYF.

CDR3 in amino acids: CSVEENRGREKLFF. Written as DNA, the CDR3 is TGCAGCGTTGAAGAAAACAGGGGGCGTGAAAAACTGTTTTTT. The chain recombines TRBV29-1 with TRBJ1-4; 9 bases align to TRBD1. The germline V gene encodes CDR1 SQVTM and CDR2 ANQGSEA. The CDR3 has 14 residues. V was pared by 0 bases and J by 7 bases, with 3 bases of the junction left unmatched. Full variable domain (remainder filled in from reference TRBV29-1 and TRBJ1-4): SAVISQKPSRDICQRGTSLTIQCQVDSQVTMMFWYRQQPGQSLTLIATANQGSEATYESGFVIDKFPISRPNLTFSTLTVSNMSPEDSSIYLCSVEENRGREKLFFGSGTQLSVL.

The chain has TRBV19 and TRBJ1-4, with D possibly matching TRBD1 (5 bases). The V gene lost 3 bases and the J gene lost 8 bases, with 13 bases spanning the gap. The CDR3 is 14 residues long. Germline values: CDR1 LNHDA, CDR2 SQIVND (reference sequence). The CDR3 here is CASSIDGGGEKLFF. The CDR3 bases are TGTGCCAGTAGTATCGACGGCGGGGGAGAAAAACTGTTTTTT.

This clonotype was observed at least ten times. This chain links TRBV27 with TRBJ1-6, with D unresolved. CDR1 MNHEY and CDR2 SMNVEV come from the germline V gene (reference sequence). With 4 bases removed from V and 4 bases from J, the gap between germline ends came to 5 bases. The CDR3 is made up of 13 amino acids. CDR3 sequence reads: CASSSTYNSPLHF. The DNA for the CDR3 is TGTGCCAGCAGTTCGACATATAATTCACCCCTCCACTTT.

The chain uses TRBV18 and TRBJ1-2; 8 bases are a match to TRBD1. The V and J ends lost 3 bases and 1 base, in that order; junction bases with no gene match: 4. CDR3 length: 15 amino acids. Germline V CDR1 and CDR2: KGHSH, LQKENI. CDR3 amino acids: CASSPWTGNNYGYTF. CDR3 DNA sequence: TGTGCCAGCTCACCCTGGACAGGGAATAACTATGGCTACACCTTC. The full variable domain, its missing parts supplied by reference TRBV18 and TRBJ1-2, is NAGVMQNPRHLVRRRGQEARLRCSPMKGHSHVYWYRQLPEEGLKFMVYLQKENIIDESGMPKERFSAEFPKEGPSILRIQQVVRGDSAAYFCASSPWTGNNYGYTFGSGTRLTVV.

At least ten counts were recorded for this clonotype. The chain joins TRBV11-1 to TRBJ2-2; TRBD2 matches 7 bases. Germline V gene sequence: CDR1 SGHAT, CDR2 FQDESV (reference sequence). This CDR3 region has 18 residues. V was clipped by 3 bases and J by 1 base; unmatched bases: 11. The CDR3 DNA reads TGTGCCAGCAGCTTGGGTCTTACTAGCGAAGAGAACACCGGGGAGCTGTTTTTT. Encoded protein: CASSLGLTSEENTGELFF.

This clonotype was detected ten times or more. The chain combines TRBV19 with TRBJ1-1, with D perhaps TRBD1 (5 bases). Deletions cut 4 bases from V and 2 bases from J, with 14 bases between. This CDR3 region has 15 residues. CDR1 and CDR2 from the germline V gene are LNHDA and SQIVND (reference sequence). The CDR3 region is CASSTDRLRNTEAFF. CDR3 in DNA: TGTGCCAGTAGTACAGACAGACTTCGAAACACTGAAGCTTTCTTT.

This clonotype has a count of ten or more. The chain employs TRBV7-3 and TRBJ2-5; 7 bases map to TRBD1. The germline V gene has CDR1 SGHTA and CDR2 FQGTGA. J gave up 7 bases and V 6 bases, and 14 bases lay outside the gene matches. The length of the CDR3 is 15 residues. The CDR3 sequence is CASSLSGTDPGTQYF. The CDR3 DNA sequence: TGTGCCAGCAGTTTATCCGGGACAGACCCAGGGACCCAGTACTTC.

The chain combines TRBV20-1 with TRBJ1-1; 12 nucleotides match TRBD1. This CDR3 is 15 amino acids long. Germline CDR1 DFQATT, CDR2 SNEGSKA (reference sequence). V trimming: 0 bases; J trimming: 6 bases; junction bases outside the gene matches: 5. The CDR3 region has the DNA TGCAGTGCTAGAGATGGGGACAGGGGGCCGGCTGAAGCTTTCTTT. This gives the protein CSARDGDRGPAEAFF.

A word on this clonotype: A much larger clone lies one base from this, so it may be a read error. The J gene is TRBJ2-1, the V gene TRBV7-9; TRBD1 matches 7 bases. CDR1 and CDR2 (germline): SEHNR, FQNEAQ (reference sequence). Germline trimming cut 1 base from V and 6 bases from J; bases unmatched to any gene: 9. CDR3 length equals 16 residues. CDR3 region: CASSLVRRDSSNEQFF. As DNA, the CDR3 is TGTGCCAGCAGCTTAGTGCGTCGGGACAGCAGCAATGAGCAGTTCTTC.